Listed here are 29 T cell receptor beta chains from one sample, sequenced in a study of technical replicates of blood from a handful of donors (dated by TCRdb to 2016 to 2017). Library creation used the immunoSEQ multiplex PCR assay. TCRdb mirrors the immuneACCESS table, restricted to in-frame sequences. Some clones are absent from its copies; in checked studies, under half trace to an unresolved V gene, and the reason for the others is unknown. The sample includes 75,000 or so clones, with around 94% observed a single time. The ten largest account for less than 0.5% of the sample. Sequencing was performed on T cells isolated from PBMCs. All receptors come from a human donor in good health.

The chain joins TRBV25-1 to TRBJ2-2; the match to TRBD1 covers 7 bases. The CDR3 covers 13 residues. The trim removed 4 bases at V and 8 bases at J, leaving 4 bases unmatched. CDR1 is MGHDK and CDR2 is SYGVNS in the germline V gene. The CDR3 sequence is CASSARGTGELFF. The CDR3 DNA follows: TGTGCCAGCAGTGCCAGGGGGACGGGGGAGCTGTTTTTT.

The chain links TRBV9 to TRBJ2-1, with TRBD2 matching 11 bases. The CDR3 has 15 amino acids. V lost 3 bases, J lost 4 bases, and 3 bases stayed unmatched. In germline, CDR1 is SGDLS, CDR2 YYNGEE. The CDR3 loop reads CASSGGLAEYNEQFF. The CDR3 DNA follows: TGTGCCAGCAGCGGGGGACTAGCGGAGTACAATGAGCAGTTCTTC.

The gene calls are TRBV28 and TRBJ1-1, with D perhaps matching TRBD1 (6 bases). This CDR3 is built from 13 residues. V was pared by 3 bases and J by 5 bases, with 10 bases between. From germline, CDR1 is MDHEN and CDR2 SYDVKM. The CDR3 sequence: CASSFLGATEAFF. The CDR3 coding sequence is TGTGCCAGCAGTTTTTTGGGGGCTACTGAAGCTTTCTTT.

The CDR3 DNA sequence: TGTGCCAGTAGGAGGACAGGGGTGAGCACTGAAGCTTTCTTT. The encoded protein is CASRRTGVSTEAFF. The chain joins TRBV19 to TRBJ1-1; 9 bases are shared with TRBD1. Germline trimming cut 6 bases from V and 4 bases from J; bases unmatched to any gene: 6. This CDR3 region has 14 residues. Germline values: CDR1 LNHDA, CDR2 SQIVND (reference sequence).

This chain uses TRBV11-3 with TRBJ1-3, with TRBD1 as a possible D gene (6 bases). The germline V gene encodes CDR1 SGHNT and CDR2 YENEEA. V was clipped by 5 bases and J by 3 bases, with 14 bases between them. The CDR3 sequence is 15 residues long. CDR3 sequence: CASSPHRAVGNTIYF. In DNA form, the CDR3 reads TGTGCCAGCAGCCCTCACAGGGCCGTTGGAAACACCATATATTTT.

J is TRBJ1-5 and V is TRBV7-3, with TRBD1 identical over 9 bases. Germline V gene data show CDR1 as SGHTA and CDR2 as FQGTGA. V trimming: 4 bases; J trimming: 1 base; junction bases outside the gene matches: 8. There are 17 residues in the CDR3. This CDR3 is CASSSQGANSSNQPQHF. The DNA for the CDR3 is TGTGCCAGCAGCTCACAGGGGGCAAATTCGAGCAATCAGCCCCAGCATTTT. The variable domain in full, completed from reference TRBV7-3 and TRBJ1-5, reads GAGVSQTPSNKVTEKGKYVELRCDPISGHTALYWYRQSLGQGPEFLIYFQGTGAADDSGLPNDRFFAVRPEGSVSTLKIQRTERGDSAVYLCASSSQGANSSNQPQHFGDGTRLSIL.

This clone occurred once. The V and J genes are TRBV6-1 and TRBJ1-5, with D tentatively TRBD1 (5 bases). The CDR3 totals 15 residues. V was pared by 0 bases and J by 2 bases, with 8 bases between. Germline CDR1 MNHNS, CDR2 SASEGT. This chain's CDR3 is CASSEAGGGNQPQHF. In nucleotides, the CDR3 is TGTGCCAGCAGTGAAGCGGGAGGGGGCAATCAGCCCCAGCATTTT.

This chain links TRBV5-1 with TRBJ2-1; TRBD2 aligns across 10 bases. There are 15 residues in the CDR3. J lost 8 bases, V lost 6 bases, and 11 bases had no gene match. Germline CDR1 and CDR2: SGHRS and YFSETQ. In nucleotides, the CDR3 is TGCGCCAGCAACCAAGCGGGAGGGCTAGGCGATGAGCAGTTCTTC. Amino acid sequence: CASNQAGGLGDEQFF.

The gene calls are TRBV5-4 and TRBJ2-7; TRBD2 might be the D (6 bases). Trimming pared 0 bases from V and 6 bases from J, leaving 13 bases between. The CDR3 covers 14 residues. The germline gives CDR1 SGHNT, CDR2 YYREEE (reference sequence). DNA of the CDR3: TGTGCCAGCAGCTTGGGGTTCATTAGCGGCGAGCAGTACTTC. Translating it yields CASSLGFISGEQYF.

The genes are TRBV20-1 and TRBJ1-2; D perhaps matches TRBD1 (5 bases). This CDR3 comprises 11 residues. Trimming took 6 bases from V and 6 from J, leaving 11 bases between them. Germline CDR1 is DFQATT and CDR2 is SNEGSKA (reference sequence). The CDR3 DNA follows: TGCAGTGCCTGGGACTGGGATGGCTACACCTTC. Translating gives CSAWDWDGYTF.

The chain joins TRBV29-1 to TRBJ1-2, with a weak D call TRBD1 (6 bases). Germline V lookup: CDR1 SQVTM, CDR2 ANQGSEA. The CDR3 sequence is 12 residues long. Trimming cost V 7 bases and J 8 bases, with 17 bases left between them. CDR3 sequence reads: CSALQGSGGYTF. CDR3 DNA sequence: TGCAGCGCCCTACAGGGATCGGGGGGCTACACCTTC.

The CDR3 loop is CASSVNRETEAFF. CDR3 bases: TGTGCCAGCAGCGTAAACAGGGAAACTGAAGCTTTCTTT. The chain couples TRBV7-3 to TRBJ1-1; weak D call: TRBD1 (6 bases). V was cut by 5 bases and J by 5 bases, with 12 bases left in between. This CDR3 spans 13 amino acids. CDR1 is SGHTA and CDR2 is FQGTGA in the germline V gene. Full variable domain (outside the CDR3, taken from reference TRBV7-3 and TRBJ1-1): GAGVSQTPSNKVTEKGKYVELRCDPISGHTALYWYRQSLGQGPEFLIYFQGTGAADDSGLPNDRFFAVRPEGSVSTLKIQRTERGDSAVYLCASSVNRETEAFFGQGTRLTVV.

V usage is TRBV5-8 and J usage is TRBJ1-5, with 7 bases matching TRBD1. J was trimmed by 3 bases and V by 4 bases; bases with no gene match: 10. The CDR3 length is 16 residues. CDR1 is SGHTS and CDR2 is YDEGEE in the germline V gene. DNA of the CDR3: TGTGCCAGCAGCCAAAGAAGACAGGGTATCAATCAGCCCCAGCATTTT. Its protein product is CASSQRRQGINQPQHF.

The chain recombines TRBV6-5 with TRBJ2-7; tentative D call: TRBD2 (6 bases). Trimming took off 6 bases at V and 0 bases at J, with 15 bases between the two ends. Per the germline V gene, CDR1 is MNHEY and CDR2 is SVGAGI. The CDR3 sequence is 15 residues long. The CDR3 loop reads CASSRLDGSSYEQYF. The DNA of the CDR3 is TGTGCCAGCAGCCGGCTGGACGGGAGCTCCTACGAGCAGTACTTC.

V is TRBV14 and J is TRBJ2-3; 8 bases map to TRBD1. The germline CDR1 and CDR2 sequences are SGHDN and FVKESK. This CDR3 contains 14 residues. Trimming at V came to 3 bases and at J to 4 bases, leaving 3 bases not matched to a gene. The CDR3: CASSQDRDSDTQYF. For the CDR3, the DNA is TGTGCCAGCAGCCAGGACAGGGATTCAGATACGCAGTATTTT.

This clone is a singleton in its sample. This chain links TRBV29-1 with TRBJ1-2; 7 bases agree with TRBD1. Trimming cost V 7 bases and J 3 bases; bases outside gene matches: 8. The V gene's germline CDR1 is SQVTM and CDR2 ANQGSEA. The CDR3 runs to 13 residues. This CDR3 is CSASLGQDYGYTF. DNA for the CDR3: TGCAGCGCCAGCCTTGGACAGGACTATGGCTACACCTTC.

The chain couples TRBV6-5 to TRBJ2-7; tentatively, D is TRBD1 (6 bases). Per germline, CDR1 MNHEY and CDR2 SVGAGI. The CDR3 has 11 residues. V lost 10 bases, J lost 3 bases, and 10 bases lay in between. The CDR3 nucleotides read TGTGCCATTGGGACAAGCTACGAGCAGTACTTC. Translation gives CAIGTSYEQYF.

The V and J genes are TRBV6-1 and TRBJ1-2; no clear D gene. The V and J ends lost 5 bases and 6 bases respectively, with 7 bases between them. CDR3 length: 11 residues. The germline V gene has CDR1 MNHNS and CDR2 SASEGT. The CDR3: CASSWANGYTF. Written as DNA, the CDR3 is TGTGCCAGCAGTTGGGCGAATGGCTACACCTTC.

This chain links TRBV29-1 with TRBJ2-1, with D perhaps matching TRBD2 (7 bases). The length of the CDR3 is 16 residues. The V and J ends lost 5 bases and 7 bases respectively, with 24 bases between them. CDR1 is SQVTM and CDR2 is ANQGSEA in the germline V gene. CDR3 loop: CSVRGSRSGGRNEQFF. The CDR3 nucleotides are TGCAGCGTTCGAGGGAGCCGGTCGGGGGGCAGAAATGAGCAGTTCTTC.

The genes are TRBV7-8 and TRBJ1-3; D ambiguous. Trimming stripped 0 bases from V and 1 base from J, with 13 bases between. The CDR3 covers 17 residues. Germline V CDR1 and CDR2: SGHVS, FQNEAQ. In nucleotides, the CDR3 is TGTGCCAGCAGCTTAGCGTTCAGGTCAGCTTCTGGAAACACCATATATTTT. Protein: CASSLAFRSASGNTIYF.

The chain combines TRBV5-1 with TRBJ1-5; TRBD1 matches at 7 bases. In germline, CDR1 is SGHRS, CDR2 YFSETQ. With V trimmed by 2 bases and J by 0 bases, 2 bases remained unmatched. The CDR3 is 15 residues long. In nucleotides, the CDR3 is TGCGCCAGCAGCTTACAGGGGAATAGCAATCAGCCCCAGCATTTT. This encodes CASSLQGNSNQPQHF.

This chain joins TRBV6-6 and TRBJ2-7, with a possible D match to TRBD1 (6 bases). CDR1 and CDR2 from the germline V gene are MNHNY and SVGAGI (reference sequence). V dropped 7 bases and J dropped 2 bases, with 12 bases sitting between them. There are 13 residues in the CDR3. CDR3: CASTKQGAYEQYF. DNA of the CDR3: TGTGCCAGCACTAAACAGGGAGCCTACGAGCAGTACTTC.

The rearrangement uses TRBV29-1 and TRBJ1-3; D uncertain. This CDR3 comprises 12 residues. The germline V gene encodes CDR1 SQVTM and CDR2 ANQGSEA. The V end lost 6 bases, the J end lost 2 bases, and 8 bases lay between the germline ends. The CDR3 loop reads CSVSLAGNTIYF. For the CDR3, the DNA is TGCAGCGTATCACTAGCTGGAAACACCATATATTTT.

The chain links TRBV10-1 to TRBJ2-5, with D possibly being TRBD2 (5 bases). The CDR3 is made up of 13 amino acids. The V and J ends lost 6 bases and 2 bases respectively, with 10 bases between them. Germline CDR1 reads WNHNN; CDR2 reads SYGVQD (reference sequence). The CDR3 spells CASSPGKQETQYF. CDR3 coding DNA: TGCGCCAGCAGCCCCGGGAAACAAGAGACCCAGTACTTC.

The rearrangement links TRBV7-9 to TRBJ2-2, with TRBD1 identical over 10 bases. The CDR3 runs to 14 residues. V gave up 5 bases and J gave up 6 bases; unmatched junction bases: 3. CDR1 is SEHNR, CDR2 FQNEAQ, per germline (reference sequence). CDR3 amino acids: CASSRQGAAGELFF. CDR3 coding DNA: TGTGCCAGCAGCCGACAGGGGGCGGCCGGGGAGCTGTTTTTT.

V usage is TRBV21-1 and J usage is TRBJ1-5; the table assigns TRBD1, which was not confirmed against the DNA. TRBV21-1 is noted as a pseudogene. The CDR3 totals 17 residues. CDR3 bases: TGTGCCAGCAGCAAAAATGCAGGGGGCTATAGCAATCAGCCCCAGCATTTT. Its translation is CASSKNAGGYSNQPQHF.

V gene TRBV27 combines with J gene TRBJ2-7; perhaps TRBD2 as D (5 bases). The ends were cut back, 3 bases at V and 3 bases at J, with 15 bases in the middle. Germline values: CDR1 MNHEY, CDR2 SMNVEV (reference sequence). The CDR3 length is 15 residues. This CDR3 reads CASSFRIEGFYEQYF. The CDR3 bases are TGTGCCAGCAGTTTTCGAATAGAGGGTTTCTACGAGCAGTACTTC.

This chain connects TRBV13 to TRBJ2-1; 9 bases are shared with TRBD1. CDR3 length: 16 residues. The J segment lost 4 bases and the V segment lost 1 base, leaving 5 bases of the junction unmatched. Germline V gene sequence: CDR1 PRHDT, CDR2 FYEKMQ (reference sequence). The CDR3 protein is CASSLVQGANYNEQFF. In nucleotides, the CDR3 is TGTGCCAGCAGCTTAGTACAGGGGGCAAATTACAATGAGCAGTTCTTC. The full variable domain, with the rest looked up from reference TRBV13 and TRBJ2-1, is AAGVIQSPRHLIKEKRETATLKCYPIPRHDTVYWYQQGPGQDPQFLISFYEKMQSDKGSIPDRFSAQQFSDYHSELNMSSLELGDSALYFCASSLVQGANYNEQFFGPGTRLTVL.

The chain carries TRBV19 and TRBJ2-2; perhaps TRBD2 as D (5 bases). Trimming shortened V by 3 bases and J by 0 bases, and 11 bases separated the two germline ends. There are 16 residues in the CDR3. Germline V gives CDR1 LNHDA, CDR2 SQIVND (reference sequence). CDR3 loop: CASSIHSVANTGELFF. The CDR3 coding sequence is TGTGCCAGTAGTATCCATAGCGTCGCGAACACCGGGGAGCTGTTTTTT. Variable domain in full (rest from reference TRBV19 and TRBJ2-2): DGGITQSPKYLFRKEGQNVTLSCEQNLNHDAMYWYRQDPGQGLRLIYYSQIVNDFQKGDIAEGYSVSREKKESFPLTVTSAQKNPTAFYLCASSIHSVANTGELFFGEGSRLTVL.